These 2 T cell receptor beta chains originate from one sample sequenced in a study of cytomegalovirus exposure and HLA in healthy donors. The primer mix had 60 Vbeta and 13 Jbeta primers. Sequencing used immunoSEQ multiplex PCR; TCRdb keeps in-frame clones, though not all of them. The sample includes roughly 260,000 clones, about four fifths of them seen just once. Specimen: PBMCs. The origin of the receptors is a woman aged 35 to 49 in good health and CMV-seropositive.

The chain joins TRBV13 to TRBJ2-2; TRBD2 aligns across 7 bases. In germline, CDR1 is PRHDT, CDR2 FYEKMQ (reference sequence). V was pared by 0 bases and J by 4 bases, with 5 bases of the junction left unmatched. This CDR3 spans 16 amino acids. The chain's CDR3 is CASSLGPGLRTGELFF. The CDR3 bases are TGTGCCAGCAGCTTAGGGCCGGGACTACGCACCGGGGAGCTGTTTTTT.

This clone was seen once. The CDR3 is CASRSFRGEQFF. Written as DNA, the CDR3 is TGTGCCAGCAGGTCTTTTAGAGGTGAGCAGTTCTTC. The V call is TRBV6-4, the J call TRBJ2-1; D ambiguous. The CDR3 is 12 residues long. Trimming took 6 bases from V and 9 from J, leaving 12 bases between them. Germline CDR1 is MRHNA and CDR2 is SNTAGT.